These T cell receptor beta chains were read from a single sample in a study of PD-L1 blockade in urothelial cancer. Generated by immunoSEQ multiplex PCR, the TCRdb table keeps only in-frame clones and is missing some. The table has 84,000 or so clones, more than 70% seen once. The starting material was PBMCs, obtained around atezolizumab (anti-PD-L1) treatment. These receptors were taken from a man aged 60-69 years with urothelial cancer. The CDR3 runs from the conserved cysteine through the conserved F or W. Each record gives: CDR3 protein, CDR3 length, V gene, clone size, J gene. Rows give clone size only sometimes, using once, few, many, or a class for an expanded clone.

cdr3_aa: CASTGGQGEGNEQFF; cdr3_length: 15; v_call: TRBV6-1; clone_size: -; j_call: TRBJ2-1
cdr3_aa: CASSTADRGRNQPQHF; cdr3_length: 16; v_call: TRBV5-6; clone_size: -; j_call: TRBJ1-5
cdr3_aa: CASSPAGAGEQYF; cdr3_length: 13; v_call: TRBV6-5; clone_size: -; j_call: TRBJ2-7
cdr3_aa: CASSWGQGVGEAFF; cdr3_length: 14; v_call: TRBV7-2; clone_size: -; j_call: TRBJ1-1
cdr3_aa: CASSLWGDYGYTF; cdr3_length: 13; v_call: TRBV5-6; clone_size: -; j_call: TRBJ1-2
cdr3_aa: CASSLQGYEQYF; cdr3_length: 12; v_call: TRBV5-1; clone_size: -; j_call: TRBJ2-7
cdr3_aa: CSARVGYGYTF; cdr3_length: 11; v_call: TRBV20-1; clone_size: -; j_call: TRBJ1-2
cdr3_aa: CASRPGLRSYNEQFF; cdr3_length: 15; v_call: TRBV7-3; clone_size: few; j_call: TRBJ2-1
cdr3_aa: CASSGQGFDAWDEQYF; cdr3_length: 16; v_call: TRBV6-1; clone_size: -; j_call: TRBJ2-7
cdr3_aa: CASSFETGGNTGELFF; cdr3_length: 16; v_call: TRBV28; clone_size: -; j_call: TRBJ2-2
cdr3_aa: CASSIGLTNEQFF; cdr3_length: 13; v_call: TRBV5-1; clone_size: -; j_call: TRBJ2-1
cdr3_aa: CASSLIHSGGNQPQHF; cdr3_length: 16; v_call: TRBV27; clone_size: -; j_call: TRBJ1-5
cdr3_aa: CASSLSPYEQYF; cdr3_length: 12; v_call: TRBV18; clone_size: -; j_call: TRBJ2-7
cdr3_aa: CASRGQDYTEAFF; cdr3_length: 13; v_call: TRBV6-5; clone_size: -; j_call: TRBJ1-1
cdr3_aa: CATNGDRGPGELFF; cdr3_length: 14; v_call: TRBV19; clone_size: -; j_call: TRBJ2-2
cdr3_aa: CASTRQRVFYNSPLHF; cdr3_length: 16; v_call: TRBV2; clone_size: -; j_call: TRBJ1-6
cdr3_aa: CASSYGRGSFNEKLFF; cdr3_length: 16; v_call: TRBV19; clone_size: few; j_call: TRBJ1-4
cdr3_aa: CASSLDPTHTDTQYF; cdr3_length: 15; v_call: TRBV11-2; clone_size: -; j_call: TRBJ2-3
cdr3_aa: CASSAQRAENSPLHF; cdr3_length: 15; v_call: TRBV9; clone_size: -; j_call: TRBJ1-6
cdr3_aa: CASSRAGRYEQYF; cdr3_length: 13; v_call: TRBV18; clone_size: -; j_call: TRBJ2-7
cdr3_aa: CASSPRVNTEAFF; cdr3_length: 13; v_call: TRBV14; clone_size: -; j_call: TRBJ1-1
cdr3_aa: CASRSRWLAPTGELFF; cdr3_length: 16; v_call: TRBV2; clone_size: -; j_call: TRBJ2-2
cdr3_aa: CAWSAERNTEAFF; cdr3_length: 13; v_call: TRBV30; clone_size: -; j_call: TRBJ1-1
cdr3_aa: CASSSGGVLNYGYTF; cdr3_length: 15; v_call: TRBV5-8; clone_size: -; j_call: TRBJ1-2
cdr3_aa: CASRPIRAGDTEAFF; cdr3_length: 15; v_call: TRBV7-8; clone_size: once; j_call: TRBJ1-1
cdr3_aa: CASSGRGGNTIYF; cdr3_length: 13; v_call: TRBV7-9; clone_size: -; j_call: TRBJ1-3
cdr3_aa: CASSLSSSHYEQYF; cdr3_length: 14; v_call: TRBV13; clone_size: -; j_call: TRBJ2-7
cdr3_aa: CASSHGLYNEQFF; cdr3_length: 13; v_call: TRBV14; clone_size: -; j_call: TRBJ2-1
cdr3_aa: CASSPTGTPNGANVLTF; cdr3_length: 17; v_call: TRBV5-1; clone_size: -; j_call: TRBJ2-6
cdr3_aa: CASSLFTTSLRETQYF; cdr3_length: 16; v_call: TRBV11-1; clone_size: -; j_call: TRBJ2-5
cdr3_aa: CASSSDRGHGEQYF; cdr3_length: 14; v_call: TRBV19; clone_size: -; j_call: TRBJ2-7
cdr3_aa: CASSQGWASGRVIGTDTQYF; cdr3_length: 20; v_call: TRBV4-2; clone_size: -; j_call: TRBJ2-3
cdr3_aa: CASSYYADDRKTIYF; cdr3_length: 15; v_call: TRBV6-5; clone_size: -; j_call: TRBJ1-3
cdr3_aa: CASSPLPWGPGTGELFF; cdr3_length: 17; v_call: TRBV7-2; clone_size: once; j_call: TRBJ2-2
cdr3_aa: CASSVDSGVYNEQFF; cdr3_length: 15; v_call: TRBV9; clone_size: -; j_call: TRBJ2-1
cdr3_aa: CASSRAREETQYF; cdr3_length: 13; v_call: TRBV11-3; clone_size: -; j_call: TRBJ2-5
cdr3_aa: CASASGNTYEQYF; cdr3_length: 13; v_call: TRBV5-6; clone_size: -; j_call: TRBJ2-7
cdr3_aa: CASSQGGQGEETQYF; cdr3_length: 15; v_call: TRBV4-2; clone_size: -; j_call: TRBJ2-5
cdr3_aa: CASSPSSGRVHEQYF; cdr3_length: 15; v_call: TRBV27; clone_size: -; j_call: TRBJ2-7
cdr3_aa: CASRRGAGGPYEQYF; cdr3_length: 15; v_call: TRBV28; clone_size: -; j_call: TRBJ2-7
cdr3_aa: CASTKGQGNYGYTF; cdr3_length: 14; v_call: TRBV7-2; clone_size: few; j_call: TRBJ1-2
cdr3_aa: CASSPGHDTGELFF; cdr3_length: 14; v_call: TRBV5-1; clone_size: -; j_call: TRBJ2-2
cdr3_aa: CASSPPELDTQYF; cdr3_length: 13; v_call: TRBV18; clone_size: -; j_call: TRBJ2-3
cdr3_aa: CASSVGQGSETQYF; cdr3_length: 14; v_call: TRBV2; clone_size: -; j_call: TRBJ2-5
cdr3_aa: CASTRGTDNQPQHF; cdr3_length: 14; v_call: TRBV19; clone_size: many; j_call: TRBJ1-5
cdr3_aa: CAISEQEIFYGYTF; cdr3_length: 14; v_call: TRBV10-3; clone_size: -; j_call: TRBJ1-2
cdr3_aa: CASSDLTSWKAFF; cdr3_length: 13; v_call: TRBV9; clone_size: once; j_call: TRBJ1-1
cdr3_aa: CASTARESETQYF; cdr3_length: 13; v_call: TRBV7-9; clone_size: -; j_call: TRBJ2-5
cdr3_aa: CASRGPGRHEQYF; cdr3_length: 13; v_call: TRBV19; clone_size: few; j_call: TRBJ2-7
cdr3_aa: CASSPDRAYEQYF; cdr3_length: 13; v_call: TRBV18; clone_size: -; j_call: TRBJ2-7
cdr3_aa: CASSAVLPAVSTGELFF; cdr3_length: 17; v_call: TRBV7-8; clone_size: -; j_call: TRBJ2-2